This entry lists 4 T cell receptor beta chains sequenced from one sample in a study of blood T cell repertoires in COVID-19 (dated by TCRdb to about 2020). The library was made by the immunoSEQ multiplex PCR assay. Drawn from immuneACCESS, this table holds only the in-frame rearrangements with V and J called that TCRdb kept. Clones are partly lost; checked studies trace under half to an unresolved V gene and leave the rest unexplained. Across this sample there are approximately 300,000 clones, with 86% seen only once. The ten biggest clones cover 1.5% to 2% of the sample. The sequenced sample was peripheral blood. These receptors were collected from a woman between 50 and 59 years old with acute or convalescent COVID-19.

This chain connects TRBV28 to TRBJ2-2; a possible D gene is TRBD1 (6 bases). The V gene's germline CDR1 is MDHEN and CDR2 SYDVKM. The V end lost 10 bases, the J end lost 6 bases, and 18 bases lay between the germline ends. CDR3 size: 14 residues. CDR3 amino acids: CATREQGTPGELFF. CDR3 nucleotide sequence: TGTGCCACTAGGGAACAGGGAACCCCCGGGGAGCTGTTTTTT.

This clone came up once. This chain uses TRBV10-1 with TRBJ2-7; 10 bases line up with TRBD1. Germline loops: CDR1 WNHNN, CDR2 SYGVQD (reference sequence). J was trimmed by 5 bases and V by 6 bases; bases with no gene match: 10. The CDR3 covers 15 residues. CDR3 bases: TGCGCCAGCAGCGGTGGGACAGGGGTGAAAAACGAGCAGTACTTC. The encoded protein is CASSGGTGVKNEQYF.

In this sample, this clone turned up a few times. The gene calls are TRBV5-4 and TRBJ2-3; the match to TRBD2 covers 7 bases. V was clipped by 7 bases and J by 0 bases; unmatched bases: 5. CDR1 SGHNT and CDR2 YYREEE come from the germline V gene (reference sequence). The CDR3 has 14 amino acids. The CDR3 sequence is CASRSGRSTDTQYF. In nucleotides, the CDR3 is TGTGCCAGCCGTAGCGGGCGCAGCACAGATACGCAGTATTTT.

The chain uses TRBV11-1 and TRBJ1-5; TRBD1 aligns across 7 bases. Germline V gene sequence: CDR1 SGHAT, CDR2 FQDESV (reference sequence). This CDR3 comprises 13 residues. V lost 5 bases and J lost 5; bases outside the gene matches: 3. The CDR3 DNA is TGTGCCAGCAGCGCAGGGACAGATCAGCCCCAGCATTTT. Amino acids: CASSAGTDQPQHF.